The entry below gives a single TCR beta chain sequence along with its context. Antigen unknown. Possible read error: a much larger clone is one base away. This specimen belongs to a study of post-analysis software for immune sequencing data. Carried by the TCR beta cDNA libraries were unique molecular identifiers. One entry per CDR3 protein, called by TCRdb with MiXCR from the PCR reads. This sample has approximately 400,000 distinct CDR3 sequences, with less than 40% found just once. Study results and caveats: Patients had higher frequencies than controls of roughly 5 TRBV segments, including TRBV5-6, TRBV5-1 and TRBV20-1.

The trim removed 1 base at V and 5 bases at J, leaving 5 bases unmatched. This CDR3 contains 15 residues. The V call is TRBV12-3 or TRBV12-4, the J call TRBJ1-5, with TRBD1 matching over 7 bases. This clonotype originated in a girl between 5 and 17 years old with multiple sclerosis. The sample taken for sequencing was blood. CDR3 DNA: TGTGCCAGCAGTTTAGGAGGGGGCGGGGATCAGCCCCAGCATTTT. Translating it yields CASSLGGGGDQPQHF.